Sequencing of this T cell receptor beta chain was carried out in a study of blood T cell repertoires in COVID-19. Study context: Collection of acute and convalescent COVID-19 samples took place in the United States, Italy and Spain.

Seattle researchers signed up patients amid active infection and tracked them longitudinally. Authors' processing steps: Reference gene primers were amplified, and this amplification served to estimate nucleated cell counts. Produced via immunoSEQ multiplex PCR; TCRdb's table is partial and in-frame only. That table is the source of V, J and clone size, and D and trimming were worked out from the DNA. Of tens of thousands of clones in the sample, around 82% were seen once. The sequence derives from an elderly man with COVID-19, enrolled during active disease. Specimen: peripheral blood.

CDR3 nucleotide sequence: TGTGCCACCAATCAGATCTTAAATTCACCCCTCCACTTT. Translating gives CATNQILNSPLHF. The chain combines TRBV12-3 or TRBV12-4 with TRBJ1-6; D unclear. With 10 bases removed from V and 7 bases from J, the gap between germline ends came to 14 bases. The CDR3 runs to 13 residues.